This T cell receptor beta chain is drawn from a study of cytomegalovirus exposure and HLA in healthy donors. Study-wide results and limits: Accurate prediction of HLA-A and HLA-B alleles (for most subjects) was reportedly achieved from TCR beta sequences.

This CDR3 contains 16 residues. V was clipped by 6 bases and J by 10 bases, with 27 bases between them. Germline V gene sequence: CDR1 MNHNY, CDR2 SVGAGI (reference sequence). The study ran its PCR with 60 Vbeta and 13 Jbeta primers. Here immunoSEQ multiplex PCR was the method, and the copy in TCRdb shows in-frame clones only, minus some. The sample records about 180,000 clones, around 82% being singletons. Worth noting for this clone: Antigen unknown.

The genes are TRBV6-6 and TRBJ1-1, with D possibly TRBD1 on 6 matching bases. The sample taken for sequencing was PBMCs. The source is a man aged 40-49 years in good health and CMV-seronegative. The CDR3 DNA reads as TGTGCCAGCAGCCCCATTACGGTAACAGGGAGGGCGATAGCTTTCTTT. Translated, it gives CASSPITVTGRAIAFF.